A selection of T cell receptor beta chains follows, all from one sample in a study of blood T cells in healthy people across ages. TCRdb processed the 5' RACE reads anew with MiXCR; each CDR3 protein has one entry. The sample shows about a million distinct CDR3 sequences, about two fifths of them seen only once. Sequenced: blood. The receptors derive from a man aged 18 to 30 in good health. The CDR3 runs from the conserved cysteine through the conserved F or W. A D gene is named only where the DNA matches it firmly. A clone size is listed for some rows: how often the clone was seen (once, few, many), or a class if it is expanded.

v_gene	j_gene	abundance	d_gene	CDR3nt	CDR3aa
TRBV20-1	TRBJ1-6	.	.	TGCAGTGCTAGAGATCTGGGATCCCCCCTCCACTTT	CSARDLGSPLHF
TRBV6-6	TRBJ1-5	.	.	TGTGCCAGCAGCCCCACAGGGCTAGCAGGCCGCAATCAGCCCCAGCATTTT	CASSPTGLAGRNQPQHF
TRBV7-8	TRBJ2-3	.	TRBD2	TGTGCCAGCGGCTTAGTCGGTCGAGCGGGGGGGCACACAGATACGCAGTATTTT	CASGLVGRAGGHTDTQYF
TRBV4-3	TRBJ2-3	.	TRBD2	TGCGCCAGCAGCCAAGGAACGACGGGGGGGCCATTTGGCACAGATACGCAGTATTTT	CASSQGTTGGPFGTDTQYF
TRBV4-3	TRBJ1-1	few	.	TGCGCCAGCAGGGGTAGTTGGGGGAACACTGAAGCTTTCTTT	CASRGSWGNTEAFF
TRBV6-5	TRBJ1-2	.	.	TGTGCCAGCAGTGCCGGGACCGAGTATGGCTACACCTTC	CASSAGTEYGYTF
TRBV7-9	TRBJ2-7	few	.	TGTGCCAGCAGCCCGACAGTGTTACCCTACGAGCAGTACTTC	CASSPTVLPYEQYF
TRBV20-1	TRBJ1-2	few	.	TGCAGTGCTAGATGGGGGATTGAATATGGCTACACCTTC	CSARWGIEYGYTF
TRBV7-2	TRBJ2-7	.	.	TGTGCCAGCAAGTACGCCCCCTCCTACGAGCAGTACTTC	CASKYAPSYEQYF
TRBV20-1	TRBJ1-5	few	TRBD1	TGCAGTGCTACCCCGGGACAGGGGGTTCAGCCCCAGCATTTT	CSATPGQGVQPQHF
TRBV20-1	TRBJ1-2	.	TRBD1	TGCAGTGCTAGTAGTGGGACAGGGGTTTACTATGGCTACACCTTC	CSASSGTGVYYGYTF
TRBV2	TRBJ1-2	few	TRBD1	TGTGCCAGCGACCGGGACAGGGGCTACTATGGCTACACCTTC	CASDRDRGYYGYTF
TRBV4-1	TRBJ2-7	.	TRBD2	TGCGCCAGCAGCCAAGGCGGGAGCGGGAACGAGCAGTACTTC	CASSQGGSGNEQYF
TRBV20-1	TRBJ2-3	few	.	TGCTCATGGACCCTCGACGATACGCAGTATTTT	CSWTLDDTQYF
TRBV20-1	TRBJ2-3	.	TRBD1	TGCAGTGGGGGACAGTCGGCAGATACGCAGAATTTT	CSGGQSADTQNF
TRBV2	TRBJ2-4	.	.	TGTGCCAGCGCCGAGGAGACCCTAGCCAAAAACATTCAGTACTTC	CASAEETLAKNIQYF
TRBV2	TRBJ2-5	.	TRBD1	TGTGCCAGCAGCTTGACAGGGATGTTGGGGGAGACCCAGTACTTC	CASSLTGMLGETQYF
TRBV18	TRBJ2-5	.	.	TGTGCCAGCTTGGGCAAGGATGAGCAGTACTTC	CASLGKDEQYF
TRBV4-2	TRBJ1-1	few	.	TGTGCCAGCAGCCAAGGAGGAATCACTGAAGCTTTCTTT	CASSQGGITEAFF
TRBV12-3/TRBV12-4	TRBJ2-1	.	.	TGTGCCAGCAGTTACAGGGTTATCTCCTACAATGAGCAGTTCTTC	CASSYRVISYNEQFF
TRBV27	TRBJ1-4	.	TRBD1	TGTGCCAGCACACGACAGGGATATAATGAAAAACTGTTTTTT	CASTRQGYNEKLFF
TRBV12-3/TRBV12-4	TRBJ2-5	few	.	TGTGCCAGCAGTTTTGAGGTCGGGGAGGAGACCCAGTACTTC	CASSFEVGEETQYF
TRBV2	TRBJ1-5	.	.	TGTGCCAGCAGTGAAGAAGGGGGAAGCAATCAGCCCCAGCATTTT	CASSEEGGSNQPQHF
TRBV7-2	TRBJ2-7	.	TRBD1	TGTGCCAGCAGCCCAGGGGGAGAGTGGTACGAGCAGTACTTC	CASSPGGEWYEQYF
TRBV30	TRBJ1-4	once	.	TGTGCCTGGAGTGTACAGGCCCGGTGGGGTGAAAAACTGTTTTTT	CAWSVQARWGEKLFF
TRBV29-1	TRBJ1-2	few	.	TGCAGCGTTCATCGTGGGGAGGGACCATATGGCTACACCTTC	CSVHRGEGPYGYTF
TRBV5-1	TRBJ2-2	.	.	TGCGCCAGCAGCTTACAAACAGGGTCGGGCGGGGAGCTGTTTTTT	CASSLQTGSGGELFF
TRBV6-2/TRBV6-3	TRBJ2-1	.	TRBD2	TGTGCCAGCAGTACCCGTCTAGCGGGGGCCTACAATGAGCAGTTCTTC	CASSTRLAGAYNEQFF
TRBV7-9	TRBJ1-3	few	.	TGTGCCAGCAGCTCGCGATACCGGGACGGAAGCTCTGGAAACACCATATATTTT	CASSSRYRDGSSGNTIYF
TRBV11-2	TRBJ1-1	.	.	TGTGCCAGCAGCTCCCACAGGGAGAGATGGACTGAAGCTTTCTTT	CASSSHRERWTEAFF
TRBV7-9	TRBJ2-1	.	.	TGTGCCAGCAGCTTAGGGTATTCATCGGAAGAGCAGTTCTTC	CASSLGYSSEEQFF
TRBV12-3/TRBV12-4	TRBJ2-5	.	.	TGTGCCAGCAGTTTATATGGGGGTGTGGAGACCCAGTACTTC	CASSLYGGVETQYF
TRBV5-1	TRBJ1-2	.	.	TGCGCCAGCATCCTGATACAGGAGATCGTCTATGGCTACACCTTC	CASILIQEIVYGYTF
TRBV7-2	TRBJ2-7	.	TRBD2	TGTGCCAGCAGCTCGGGACTAGCGGGGGCTACGAAGCAGTACTTC	CASSSGLAGATKQYF
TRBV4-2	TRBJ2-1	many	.	TGTGCCAGCAGCCGAGGAGCGAATGAGCAGTTCTTC	CASSRGANEQFF
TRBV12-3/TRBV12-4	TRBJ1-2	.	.	TGTGCCAGCAGTTTGGTGGCGTTAGGGTATGGCTACACCTTC	CASSLVALGYGYTF
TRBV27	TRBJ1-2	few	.	TGTGCCAGCAGTCCCACCAGGGAAGGGAGCTATGGCTACACCTTC	CASSPTREGSYGYTF
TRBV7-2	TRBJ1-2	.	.	TGTGCCAGCAGCTCCAGGTCGAGAGGCTATGGCTACACCTTC	CASSSRSRGYGYTF
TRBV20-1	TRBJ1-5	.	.	TGCAGTGACCAAAGGTGGGGGGGAATGCGCAATCAGCCCCAGCATTTT	CSDQRWGGMRNQPQHF
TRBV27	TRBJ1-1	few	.	TGTGCCAGCAGTTTCAGGCATTTAAACACTGAAGCTTTCTTT	CASSFRHLNTEAFF
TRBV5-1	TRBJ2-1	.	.	TGCGCCAGCAGCCCCCTTTTTAACGATGAGCAGTTCTTC	CASSPLFNDEQFF
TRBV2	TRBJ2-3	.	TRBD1	TGTGCCAGCATGGAGGGACAGGGAACAGATACGCAGTATTTT	CASMEGQGTDTQYF
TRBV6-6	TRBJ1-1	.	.	TGTGCCAGCAGTTACGACGCAGGGATGGGTACTGAAGCTTTCTTT	CASSYDAGMGTEAFF
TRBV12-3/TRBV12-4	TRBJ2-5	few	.	TGTGCCAGCAGTCCTGACATACGGGAGACCCAGTACTTC	CASSPDIRETQYF
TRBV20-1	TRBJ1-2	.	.	TGCAGTGCTAGAGATCCAGGCGGTGGCTATGGCTACACCTTC	CSARDPGGGYGYTF
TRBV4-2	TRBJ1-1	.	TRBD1	TGTGCCAGCAGCCAGGCCTGGTCAGGGGGCACTGAAGCTTTCTTT	CASSQAWSGGTEAFF
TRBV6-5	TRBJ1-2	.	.	TGTGCCAGCACCCGGGACTTCTATGGCTACACCTTC	CASTRDFYGYTF
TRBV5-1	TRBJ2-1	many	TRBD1	TGTGCCAGCAGTTTAGCCAGGGGGAATGAGCAGTTCTTC	CASSLARGNEQFF
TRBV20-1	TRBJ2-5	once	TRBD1	TGCAGTGCTGGAGAGGGACAGGGTCAAGAGACCCAGTACTTC	CSAGEGQGQETQYF
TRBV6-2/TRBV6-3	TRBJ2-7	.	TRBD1	TGTGCCAGCAGTTACTCCCGGACAGGGAACTCCTACGAGCAGTACTTC	CASSYSRTGNSYEQYF
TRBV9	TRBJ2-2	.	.	TGTGCCAGCAGCGTAAACGGGTGGGCCGGGGAGCTGTTTTTT	CASSVNGWAGELFF
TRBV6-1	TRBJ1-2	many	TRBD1	TGTGCCAGCAGTGAAGCAACCGGACAGGCACCCTATGGCTACACCTTC	CASSEATGQAPYGYTF
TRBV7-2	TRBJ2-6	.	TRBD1	TGTGCCAGCAGCTTGATGGGACAGGCTAGCTCTGGGGCCAACGTCCTGACTTTC	CASSLMGQASSGANVLTF
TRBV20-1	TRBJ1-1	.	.	TGCAGTCAGGAGAAGGGGCACACTGAAGCTTTCTTT	CSQEKGHTEAFF
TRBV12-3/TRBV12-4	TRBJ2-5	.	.	TGTGCCAGCAGTCTTACTCAGGGTGTTGAGACCCAGTACTTC	CASSLTQGVETQYF
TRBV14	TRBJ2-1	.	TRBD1	TGTGCCAGCAGCCAAGATCCCCGGACAGGGACAAATATAACCTACAATGAGCAGTTCTTC	CASSQDPRTGTNITYNEQFF
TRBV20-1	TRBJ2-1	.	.	TGCAGTGCTGTCCGGGACTTGCTAAGCTCCTACAATGAGCAGTTCTTC	CSAVRDLLSSYNEQFF
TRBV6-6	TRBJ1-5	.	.	TGTGCCAGCAGTGATGGGGGGAATCAGTCCCAGCATTTT	CASSDGGNQSQHF